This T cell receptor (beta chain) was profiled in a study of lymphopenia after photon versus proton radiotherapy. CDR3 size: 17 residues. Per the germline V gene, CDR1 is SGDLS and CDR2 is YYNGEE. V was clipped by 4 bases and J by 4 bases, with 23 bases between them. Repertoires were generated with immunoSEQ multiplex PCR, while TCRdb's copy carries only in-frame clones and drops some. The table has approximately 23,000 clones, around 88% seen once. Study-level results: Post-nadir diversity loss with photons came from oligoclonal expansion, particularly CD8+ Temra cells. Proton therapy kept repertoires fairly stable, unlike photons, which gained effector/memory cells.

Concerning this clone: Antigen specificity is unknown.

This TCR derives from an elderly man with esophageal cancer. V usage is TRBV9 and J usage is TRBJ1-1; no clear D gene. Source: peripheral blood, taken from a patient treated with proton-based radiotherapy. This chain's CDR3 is CASSPRLRLGEGTEAFF. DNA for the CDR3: TGTGCCAGCAGCCCCCGATTGCGGCTCGGAGAGGGCACTGAAGCTTTCTTT.